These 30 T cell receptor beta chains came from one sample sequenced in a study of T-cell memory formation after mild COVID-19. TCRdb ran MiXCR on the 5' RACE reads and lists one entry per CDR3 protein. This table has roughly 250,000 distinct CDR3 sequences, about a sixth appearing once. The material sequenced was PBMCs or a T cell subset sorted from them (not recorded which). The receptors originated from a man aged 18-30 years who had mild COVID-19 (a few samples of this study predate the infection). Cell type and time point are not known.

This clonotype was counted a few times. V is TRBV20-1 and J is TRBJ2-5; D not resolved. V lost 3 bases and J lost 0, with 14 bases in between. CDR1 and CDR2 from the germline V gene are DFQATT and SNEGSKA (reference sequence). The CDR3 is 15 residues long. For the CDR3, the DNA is TGCAGTGCTAGTATTGGAGTGGGGTACCAAGAGACCCAGTACTTC. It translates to CSASIGVGYQETQYF.

The CDR3 here is CASSSDRPNTGELFF. The CDR3 coding sequence is TGCGCCAGCAGTTCCGACAGGCCGAACACCGGGGAGCTGTTTTTT. The J gene is TRBJ2-2, the V gene TRBV5-1; maybe TRBD1 (6 bases). With 5 bases removed from V and 0 bases from J, the gap between germline ends came to 11 bases. This CDR3 is built from 15 residues. Germline CDR1 is SGHRS and CDR2 is YFSETQ.

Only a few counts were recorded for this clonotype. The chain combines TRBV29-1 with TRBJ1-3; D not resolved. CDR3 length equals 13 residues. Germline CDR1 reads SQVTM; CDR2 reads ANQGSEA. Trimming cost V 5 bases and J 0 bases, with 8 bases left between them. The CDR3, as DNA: TGCAGCGTTCCCGCGGACTCTGGAAACACCATATATTTT. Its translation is CSVPADSGNTIYF.

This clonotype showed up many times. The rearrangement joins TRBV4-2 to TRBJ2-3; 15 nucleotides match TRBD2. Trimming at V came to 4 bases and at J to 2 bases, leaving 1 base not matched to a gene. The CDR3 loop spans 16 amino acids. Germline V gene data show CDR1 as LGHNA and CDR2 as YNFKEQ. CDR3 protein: CASSRTSGGATDTQYF. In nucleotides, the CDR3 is TGTGCCAGCAGCCGGACTAGCGGGGGGGCCACAGATACGCAGTATTTT.

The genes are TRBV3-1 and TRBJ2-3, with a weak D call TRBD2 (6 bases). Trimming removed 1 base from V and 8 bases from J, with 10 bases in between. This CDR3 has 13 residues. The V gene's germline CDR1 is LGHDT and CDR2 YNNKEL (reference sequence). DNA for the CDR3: TGTGCCAGCAGCCAAGCCGACGGGGGTACGCAGTATTTT. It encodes CASSQADGGTQYF.

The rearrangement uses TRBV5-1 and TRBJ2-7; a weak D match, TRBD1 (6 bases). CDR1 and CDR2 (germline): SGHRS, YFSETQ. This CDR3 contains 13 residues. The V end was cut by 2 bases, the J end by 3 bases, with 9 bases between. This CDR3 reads CASSFDRFYEQYF. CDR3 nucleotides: TGCGCCAGCAGCTTTGACAGGTTCTACGAGCAGTACTTC.

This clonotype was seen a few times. CDR3 protein: CASSFPGGGDGYTF. DNA for the CDR3: TGTGCCAGCAGCTTCCCCGGGGGGGGTGATGGCTACACCTTC. The chain couples TRBV7-2 to TRBJ1-2; D perhaps matches TRBD1 (5 bases). The ends were cut back, 3 bases at V and 6 bases at J, with 14 bases in the middle. Germline assignment: CDR1 SGHTA and CDR2 FQGNSA. CDR3 length: 14 residues.

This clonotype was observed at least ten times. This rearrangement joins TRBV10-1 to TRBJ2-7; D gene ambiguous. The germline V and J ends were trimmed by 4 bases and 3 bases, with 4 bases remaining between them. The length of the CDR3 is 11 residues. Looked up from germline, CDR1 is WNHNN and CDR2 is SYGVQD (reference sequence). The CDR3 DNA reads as TGCGCCAGCAGTGGCAGCTACGAGCAGTACGTC. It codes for CASSGSYEQYV.

Here the CDR3 DNA reads TGCAGCGTTGGGTCCCAAGAGACCCAGTACTTC. The encoded protein is CSVGSQETQYF. The J gene is TRBJ2-5, the V gene TRBV29-1; D gene uncertain. Trimming pared 4 bases from V and 1 base from J, leaving 4 bases between. This CDR3 has 11 residues. Looked up from germline, CDR1 is SQVTM and CDR2 is ANQGSEA.

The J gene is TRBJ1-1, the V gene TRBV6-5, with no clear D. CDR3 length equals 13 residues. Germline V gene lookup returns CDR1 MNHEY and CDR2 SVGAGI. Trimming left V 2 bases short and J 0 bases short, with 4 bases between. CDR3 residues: CASSYALNTEAFF. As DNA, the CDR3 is TGTGCCAGCAGTTACGCTCTGAACACTGAAGCTTTCTTT.

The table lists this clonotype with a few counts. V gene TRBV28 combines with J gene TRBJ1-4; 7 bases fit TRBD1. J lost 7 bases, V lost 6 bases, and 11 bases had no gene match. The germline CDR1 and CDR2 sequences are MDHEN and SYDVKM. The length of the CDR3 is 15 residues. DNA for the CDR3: TGTGCCAGCAGGGAAGATCCATACAGGGGTGAAAAACTGTTTTTT. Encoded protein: CASREDPYRGEKLFF.

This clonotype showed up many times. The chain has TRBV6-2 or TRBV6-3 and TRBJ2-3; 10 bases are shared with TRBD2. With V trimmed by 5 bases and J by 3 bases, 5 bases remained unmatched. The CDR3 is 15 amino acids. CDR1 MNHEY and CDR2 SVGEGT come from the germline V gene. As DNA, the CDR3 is TGTGCCAGCAGTACTCTAGCGGGGGAGACAGATACGCAGTATTTT. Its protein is CASSTLAGETDTQYF.

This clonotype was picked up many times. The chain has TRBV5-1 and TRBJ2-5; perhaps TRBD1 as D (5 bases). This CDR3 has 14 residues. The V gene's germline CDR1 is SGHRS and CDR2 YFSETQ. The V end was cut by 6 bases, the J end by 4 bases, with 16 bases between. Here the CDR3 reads CASTLGGRGETQYF. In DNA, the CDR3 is TGCGCCAGCACCCTCGGCGGAAGGGGAGAGACCCAGTACTTC.

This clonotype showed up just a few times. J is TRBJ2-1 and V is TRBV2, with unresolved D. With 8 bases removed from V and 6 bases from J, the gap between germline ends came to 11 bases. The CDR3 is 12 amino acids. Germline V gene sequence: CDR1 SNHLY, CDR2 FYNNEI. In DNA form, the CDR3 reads TGTGCCAGCCCCCCCCTGGGCAATGAGCAGTTCTTC. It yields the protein CASPPLGNEQFF. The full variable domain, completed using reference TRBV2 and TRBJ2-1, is EPEVTQTPSHQVTQMGQEVILRCVPISNHLYFYWYRQILGQKVEFLVSFYNNEISEKSEIFDDQFSVERPDGSNFTLKIRSTKLEDSAMYFCASPPLGNEQFFGPGTRLTVL.

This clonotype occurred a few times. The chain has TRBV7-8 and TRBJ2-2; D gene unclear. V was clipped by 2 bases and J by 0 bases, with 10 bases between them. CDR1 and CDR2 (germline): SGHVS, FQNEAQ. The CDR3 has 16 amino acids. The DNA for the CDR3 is TGTGCCAGCAGCTTATCGGCAAATACGAACACCGGGGAGCTGTTTTTT. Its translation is CASSLSANTNTGELFF.

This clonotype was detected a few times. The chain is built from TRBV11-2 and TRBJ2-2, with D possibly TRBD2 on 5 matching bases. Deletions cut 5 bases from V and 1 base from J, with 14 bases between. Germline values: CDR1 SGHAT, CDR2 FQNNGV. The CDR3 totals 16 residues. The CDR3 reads CASSPLLGRNTGELFF. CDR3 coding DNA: TGTGCCAGCAGCCCCCTTCTAGGGAGGAACACCGGGGAGCTGTTTTTT.

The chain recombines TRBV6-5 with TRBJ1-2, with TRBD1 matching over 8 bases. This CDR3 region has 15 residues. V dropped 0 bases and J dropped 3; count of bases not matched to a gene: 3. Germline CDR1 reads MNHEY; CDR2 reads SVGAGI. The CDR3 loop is CASSYSTGAYYGYTF. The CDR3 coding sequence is TGTGCCAGCAGTTACTCGACAGGGGCATACTATGGCTACACCTTC.

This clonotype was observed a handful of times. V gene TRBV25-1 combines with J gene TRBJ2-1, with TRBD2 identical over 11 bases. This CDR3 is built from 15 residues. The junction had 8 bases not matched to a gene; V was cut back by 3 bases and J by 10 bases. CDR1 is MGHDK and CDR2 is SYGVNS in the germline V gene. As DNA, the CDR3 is TGTGCCAGCAGTGAGTTAGCGGGGGGGCATCGGGAGCAGTTCTTC. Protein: CASSELAGGHREQFF.

CDR3 in amino acids: CASSRQFHQPQHF. The CDR3 bases are TGTGCCAGCAGTAGACAGTTCCATCAGCCCCAGCATTTT. The chain joins TRBV28 to TRBJ1-5, with D perhaps TRBD1 (5 bases). The CDR3 has 13 residues. With 5 bases removed from V and 5 bases from J, the gap between germline ends came to 10 bases. From germline, CDR1 is MDHEN and CDR2 SYDVKM. The full variable domain, with the rest looked up from reference TRBV28 and TRBJ1-5, is DVKVTQSSRYLVKRTGEKVFLECVQDMDHENMFWYRQDPGLGLRLIYFSYDVKMKEKGDIPEGYSVSREKKERFSLILESASTNQTSMYLCASSRQFHQPQHFGDGTRLSIL.

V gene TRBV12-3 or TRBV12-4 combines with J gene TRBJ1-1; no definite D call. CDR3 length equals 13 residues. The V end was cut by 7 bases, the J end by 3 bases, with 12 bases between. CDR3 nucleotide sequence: TGTGCCAGCACCCCCCGGGCGGACACTGAAGCTTTCTTT. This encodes CASTPRADTEAFF.

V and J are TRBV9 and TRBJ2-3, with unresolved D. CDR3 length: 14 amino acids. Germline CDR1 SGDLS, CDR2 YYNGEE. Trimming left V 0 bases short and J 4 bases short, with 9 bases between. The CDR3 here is CASSVGRGADTQYF. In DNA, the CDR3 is TGTGCCAGCAGCGTAGGTCGTGGGGCAGATACGCAGTATTTT.

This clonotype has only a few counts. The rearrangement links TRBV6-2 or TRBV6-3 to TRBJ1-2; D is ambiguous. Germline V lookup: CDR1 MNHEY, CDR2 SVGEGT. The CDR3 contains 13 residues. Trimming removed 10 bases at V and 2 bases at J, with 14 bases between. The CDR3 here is CATAQGSNYGYTF. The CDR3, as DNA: TGTGCCACCGCACAAGGATCCAACTATGGCTACACCTTC.

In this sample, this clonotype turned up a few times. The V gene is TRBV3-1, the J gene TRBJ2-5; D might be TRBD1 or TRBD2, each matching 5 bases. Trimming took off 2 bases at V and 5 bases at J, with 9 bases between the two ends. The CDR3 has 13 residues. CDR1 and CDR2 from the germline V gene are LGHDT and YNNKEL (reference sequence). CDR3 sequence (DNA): TGTGCCAGCAGCCAATCCAGGGAGGAGACCCAGTACTTC. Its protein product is CASSQSREETQYF.

For the CDR3, the DNA is TGTGCCAGCAGTTACTCGTCCGCGTGGCGTCTCTCGCAGTATTTT. Protein product: CASSYSSAWRLSQYF. The genes are TRBV6-6 and TRBJ2-3; no reliable D call. V lost 0 bases and J lost 10, with 17 bases in between. CDR1 is MNHNY, CDR2 SVGAGI, per germline (reference sequence). The CDR3 length is 15 residues.

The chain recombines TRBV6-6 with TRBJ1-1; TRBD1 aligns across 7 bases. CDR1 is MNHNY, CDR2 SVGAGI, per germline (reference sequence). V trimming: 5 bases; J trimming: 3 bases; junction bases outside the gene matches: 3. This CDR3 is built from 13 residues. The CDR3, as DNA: TGTGCCAGCAGTCACAGGGGCGACACTGAAGCTTTCTTT. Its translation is CASSHRGDTEAFF.

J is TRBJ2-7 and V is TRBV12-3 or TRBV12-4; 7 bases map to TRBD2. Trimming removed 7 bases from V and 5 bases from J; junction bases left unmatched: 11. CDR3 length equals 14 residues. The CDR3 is CASTPGTTLHEQYF. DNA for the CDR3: TGTGCCAGCACCCCCGGGACTACCCTTCACGAGCAGTACTTC.

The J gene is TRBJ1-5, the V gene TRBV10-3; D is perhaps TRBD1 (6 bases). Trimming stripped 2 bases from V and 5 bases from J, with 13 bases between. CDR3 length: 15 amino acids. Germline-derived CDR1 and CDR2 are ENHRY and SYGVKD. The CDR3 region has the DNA TGTGCCATCAGTGAGGCGGGGGGCAGGGATCAGCCCCAGCATTTT. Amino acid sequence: CAISEAGGRDQPQHF.

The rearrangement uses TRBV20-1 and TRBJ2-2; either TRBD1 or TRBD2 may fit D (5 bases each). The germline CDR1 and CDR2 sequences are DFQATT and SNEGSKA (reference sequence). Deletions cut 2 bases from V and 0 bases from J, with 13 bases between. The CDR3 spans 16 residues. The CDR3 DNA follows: TGCAGTGCTAGACCGGGACCCCTGTCGAACACCGGGGAGCTGTTTTTT. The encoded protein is CSARPGPLSNTGELFF.

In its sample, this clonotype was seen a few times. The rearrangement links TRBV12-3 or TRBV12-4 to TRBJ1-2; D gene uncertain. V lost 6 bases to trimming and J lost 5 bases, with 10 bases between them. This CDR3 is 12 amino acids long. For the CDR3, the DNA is TGTGCCAGCAGATACCTGGGGTATGGCTACACCTTC. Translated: CASRYLGYGYTF.

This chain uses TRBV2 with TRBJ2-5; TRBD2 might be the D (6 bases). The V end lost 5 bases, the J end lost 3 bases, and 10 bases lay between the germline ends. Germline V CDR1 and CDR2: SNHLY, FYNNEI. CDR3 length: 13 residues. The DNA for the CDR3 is TGTGCCAGCAGTCCGCGCGGGGAAGAGACCCAGTACTTC. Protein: CASSPRGEETQYF.